This TCR beta chain came from a study of shared clonotypes between healthy human individuals. The study's findings and limits: Owing to a small donor count, the genetic and exposure-history diversity represented was limited.

A word on this clone: Its antigen remains unknown.

Study donors comprised healthy, HIV-negative adults devoid of recent acute infection or vaccination. The CDR3 sequence is 18 residues long. The junction had 8 bases not matched to a gene; V was cut back by 0 bases and J by 0 bases. Looked up from germline, CDR1 is SGHKS and CDR2 is YYEKEE (reference sequence). The assay was run at deep level. Method: immunoSEQ multiplex PCR; TCRdb's copy keeps in-frame clones and lacks some. The sample lists over 2 million clones, around 90% occurring once. The source is a man younger than 35 in good health. Some clones in this sample may be carry-over from other donors' samples. The J gene is TRBJ1-2, the V gene TRBV5-5; 10 bases match TRBD1. Material for sequencing was naive CD4+ T cells from PBMCs. Subset specified: CD45RA+ positively selected. The CDR3 sequence is CASSLAWDRGGTNYGYTF. The DNA for the CDR3 is TGTGCCAGCAGCTTGGCCTGGGACAGGGGAGGGACTAACTATGGCTACACCTTC.